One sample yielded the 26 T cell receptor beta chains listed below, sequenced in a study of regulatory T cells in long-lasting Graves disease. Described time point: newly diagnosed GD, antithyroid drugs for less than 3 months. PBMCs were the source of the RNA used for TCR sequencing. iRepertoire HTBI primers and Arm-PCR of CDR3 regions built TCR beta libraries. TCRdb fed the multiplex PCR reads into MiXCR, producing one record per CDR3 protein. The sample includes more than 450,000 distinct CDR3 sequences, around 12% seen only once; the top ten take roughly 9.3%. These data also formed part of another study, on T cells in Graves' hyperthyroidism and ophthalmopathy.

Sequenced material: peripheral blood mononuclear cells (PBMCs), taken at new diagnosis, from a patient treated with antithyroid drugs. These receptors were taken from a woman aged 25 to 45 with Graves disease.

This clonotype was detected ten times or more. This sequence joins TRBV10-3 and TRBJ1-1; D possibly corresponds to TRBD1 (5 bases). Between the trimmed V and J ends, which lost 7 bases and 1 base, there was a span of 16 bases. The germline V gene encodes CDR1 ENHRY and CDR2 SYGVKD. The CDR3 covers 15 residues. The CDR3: CAIKEPGPKNTEAFF. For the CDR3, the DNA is TGTGCCATCAAGGAGCCGGGACCAAAGAACACTGAAGCTTTCTTT.

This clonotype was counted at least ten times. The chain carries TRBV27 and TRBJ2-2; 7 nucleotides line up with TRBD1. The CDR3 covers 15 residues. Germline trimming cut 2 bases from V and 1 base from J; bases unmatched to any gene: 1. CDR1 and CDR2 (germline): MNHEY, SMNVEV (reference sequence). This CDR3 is CASSLRDRNTGELFF. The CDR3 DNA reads TGTGCCAGCAGTTTAAGGGACAGGAACACCGGGGAGCTGTTTTTT.

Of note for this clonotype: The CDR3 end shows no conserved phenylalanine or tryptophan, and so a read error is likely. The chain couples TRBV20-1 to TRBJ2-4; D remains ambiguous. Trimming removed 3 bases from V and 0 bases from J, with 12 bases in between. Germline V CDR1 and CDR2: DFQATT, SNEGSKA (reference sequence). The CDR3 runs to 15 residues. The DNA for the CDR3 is TGCAGTGCTAGTTCGTGGGAACTAGCCAAAAACATTCAGTACATC. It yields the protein CSASSWELAKNIQYI.

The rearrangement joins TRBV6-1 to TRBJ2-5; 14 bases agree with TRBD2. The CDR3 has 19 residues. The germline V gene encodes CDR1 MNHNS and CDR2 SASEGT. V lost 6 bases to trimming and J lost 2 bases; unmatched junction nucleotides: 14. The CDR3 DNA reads TGTGCCAGCAGCGTACCCGGGACTAGCGGGAGACGACGGCAAGAGACCCAGTACTTC. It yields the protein CASSVPGTSGRRRQETQYF.

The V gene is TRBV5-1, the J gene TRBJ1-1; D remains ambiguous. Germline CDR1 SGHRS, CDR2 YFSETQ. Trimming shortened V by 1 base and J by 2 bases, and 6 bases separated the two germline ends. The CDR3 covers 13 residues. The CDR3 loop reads CASSLMLNTEAFF. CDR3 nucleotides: TGCGCCAGCAGCTTGATGCTTAACACTGAAGCTTTCTTT.

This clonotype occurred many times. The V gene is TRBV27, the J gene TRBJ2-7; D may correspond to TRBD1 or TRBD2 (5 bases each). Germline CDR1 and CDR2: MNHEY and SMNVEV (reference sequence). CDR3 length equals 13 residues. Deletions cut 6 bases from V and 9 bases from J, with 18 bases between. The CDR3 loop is CASSWGRGVAQYF. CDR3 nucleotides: TGTGCCAGCAGCTGGGGCAGAGGGGTAGCGCAGTACTTC.

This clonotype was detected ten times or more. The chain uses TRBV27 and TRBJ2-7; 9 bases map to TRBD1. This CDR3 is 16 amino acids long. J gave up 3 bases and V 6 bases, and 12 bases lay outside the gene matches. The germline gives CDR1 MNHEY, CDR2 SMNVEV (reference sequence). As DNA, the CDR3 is TGTGCCAGCAGATCCTCTGCCGGGACAGGGCTCTACGAGCAGTACTTC. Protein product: CASRSSAGTGLYEQYF.

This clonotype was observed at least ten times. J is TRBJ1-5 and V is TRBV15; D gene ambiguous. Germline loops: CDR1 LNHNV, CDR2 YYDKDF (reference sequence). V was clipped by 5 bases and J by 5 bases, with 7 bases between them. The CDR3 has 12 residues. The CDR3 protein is CATSHDDQPQHF. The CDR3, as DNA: TGTGCCACCAGCCACGACGATCAGCCCCAGCATTTT.

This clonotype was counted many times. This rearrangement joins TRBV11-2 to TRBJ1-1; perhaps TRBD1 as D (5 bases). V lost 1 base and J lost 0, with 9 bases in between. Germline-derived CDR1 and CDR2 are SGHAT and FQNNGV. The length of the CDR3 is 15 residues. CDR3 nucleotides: TGTGCCAGCAGCTTAGCTTCGACAGTGAACACTGAAGCTTTCTTT. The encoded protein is CASSLASTVNTEAFF.

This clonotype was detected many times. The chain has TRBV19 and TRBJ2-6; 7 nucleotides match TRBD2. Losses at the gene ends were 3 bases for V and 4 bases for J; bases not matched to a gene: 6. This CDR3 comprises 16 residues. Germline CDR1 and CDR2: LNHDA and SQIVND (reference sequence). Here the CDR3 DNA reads TGTGCCAGTAGTATGGGCGCGGGAGCCGGGGCCAACGTCCTGACTTTC. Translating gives CASSMGAGAGANVLTF.

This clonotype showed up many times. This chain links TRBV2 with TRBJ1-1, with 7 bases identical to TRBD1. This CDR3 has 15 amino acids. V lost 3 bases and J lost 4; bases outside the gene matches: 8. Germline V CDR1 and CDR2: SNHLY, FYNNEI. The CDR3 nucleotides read TGTGCCAGCAGTGACGGGCAGGGGGGCGTCACTGAAGCTTTCTTT. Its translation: CASSDGQGGVTEAFF.

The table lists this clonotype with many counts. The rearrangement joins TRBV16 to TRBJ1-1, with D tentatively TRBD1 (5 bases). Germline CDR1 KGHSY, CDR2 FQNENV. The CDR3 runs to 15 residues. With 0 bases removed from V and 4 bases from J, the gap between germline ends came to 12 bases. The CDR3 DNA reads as TGTGCCAGCAGCCAATCTTCAGGGCAGGGCACTGAAGCTTTCTTT. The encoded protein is CASSQSSGQGTEAFF.

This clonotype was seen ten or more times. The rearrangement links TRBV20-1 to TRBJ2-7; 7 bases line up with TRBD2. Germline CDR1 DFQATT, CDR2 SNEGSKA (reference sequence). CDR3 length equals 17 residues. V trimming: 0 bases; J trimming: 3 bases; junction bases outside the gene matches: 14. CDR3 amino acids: CSARDLLSAGTIYEQYF. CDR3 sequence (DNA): TGCAGTGCTAGAGATTTGCTGTCAGCGGGGACGATCTACGAGCAGTACTTC.

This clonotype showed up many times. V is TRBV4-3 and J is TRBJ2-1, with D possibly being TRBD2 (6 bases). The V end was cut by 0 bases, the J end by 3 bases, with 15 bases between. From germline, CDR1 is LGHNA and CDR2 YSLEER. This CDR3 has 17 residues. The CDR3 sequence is CASSQDPSMTSYNEQFF. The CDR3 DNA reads TGCGCCAGCAGCCAAGATCCTAGTATGACTAGCTACAATGAGCAGTTCTTC.

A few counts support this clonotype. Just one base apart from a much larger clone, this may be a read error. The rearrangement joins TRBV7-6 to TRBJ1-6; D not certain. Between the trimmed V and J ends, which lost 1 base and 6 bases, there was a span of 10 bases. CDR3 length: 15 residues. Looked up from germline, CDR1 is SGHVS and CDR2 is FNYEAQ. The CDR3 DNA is TGTGCCAGCAGCTTAGTTCGGGCAAGTAATTCACCCCTCCACTTT. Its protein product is CASSLVRASNSPLHF.

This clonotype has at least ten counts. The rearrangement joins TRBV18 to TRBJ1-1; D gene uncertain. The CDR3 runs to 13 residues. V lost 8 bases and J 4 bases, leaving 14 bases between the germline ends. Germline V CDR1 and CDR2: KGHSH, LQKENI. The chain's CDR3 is CASSPGTATEAFF. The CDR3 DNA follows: TGTGCCAGCAGCCCCGGCACCGCCACTGAAGCTTTCTTT.

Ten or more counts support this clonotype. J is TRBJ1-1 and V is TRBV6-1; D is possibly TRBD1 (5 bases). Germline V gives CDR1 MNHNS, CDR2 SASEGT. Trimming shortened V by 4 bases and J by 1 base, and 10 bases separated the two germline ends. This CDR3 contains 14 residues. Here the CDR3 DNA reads TGTGCCAGCAGTGTTCACAGGCAGAACACTGAAGCTTTCTTT. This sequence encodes CASSVHRQNTEAFF.

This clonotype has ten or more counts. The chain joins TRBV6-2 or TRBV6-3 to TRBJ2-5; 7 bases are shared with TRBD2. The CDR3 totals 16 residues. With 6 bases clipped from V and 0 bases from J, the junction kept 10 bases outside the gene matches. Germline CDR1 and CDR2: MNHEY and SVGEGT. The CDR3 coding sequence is TGTGCCAGCAGCCCCACCCGGGACTACTACCAAGAGACCCAGTACTTC. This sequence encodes CASSPTRDYYQETQYF.

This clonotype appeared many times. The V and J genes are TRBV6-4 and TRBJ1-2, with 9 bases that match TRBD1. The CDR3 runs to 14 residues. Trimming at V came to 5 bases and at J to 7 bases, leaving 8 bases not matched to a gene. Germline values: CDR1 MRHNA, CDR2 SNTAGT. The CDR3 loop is CASSRDREGVGYTF. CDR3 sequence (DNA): TGTGCCAGCAGTCGGGACAGGGAGGGTGTTGGCTACACCTTC.

The CDR3 DNA reads TGTGCCAGCAGCTTAAGCAGCGGAGATTCCTACAATGAGCAGTTCTTC. Protein sequence: CASSLSSGDSYNEQFF. The chain is built from TRBV7-9 and TRBJ2-1, with D perhaps TRBD2 (5 bases). CDR3 size: 16 residues. V shed 2 bases and J shed 1 base, with 12 bases lying between them. Germline V CDR1 and CDR2: SEHNR, FQNEAQ (reference sequence).

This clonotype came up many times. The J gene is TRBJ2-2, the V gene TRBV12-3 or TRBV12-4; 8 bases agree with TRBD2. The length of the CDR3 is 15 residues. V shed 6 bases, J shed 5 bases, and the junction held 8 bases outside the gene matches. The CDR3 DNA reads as TGTGCCAGCAGGACAGCGGGAGTAAAAACCGGGGAGCTGTTTTTT. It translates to CASRTAGVKTGELFF.

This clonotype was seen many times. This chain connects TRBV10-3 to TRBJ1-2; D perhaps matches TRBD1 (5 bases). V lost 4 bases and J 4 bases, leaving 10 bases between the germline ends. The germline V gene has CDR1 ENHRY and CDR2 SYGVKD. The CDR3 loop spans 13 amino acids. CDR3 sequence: CAISVQGGYGYTF. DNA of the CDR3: TGTGCCATCAGTGTTCAGGGTGGCTATGGCTACACCTTC.

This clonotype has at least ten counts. This chain's CDR3 is CASSLEGTGKPEQFF. DNA for the CDR3: TGTGCCAGCAGCTTAGAGGGGACAGGGAAGCCAGAGCAGTTCTTC. The V gene is TRBV11-3, the J gene TRBJ2-1, with 9 bases fitting TRBD1. CDR1 is SGHNT, CDR2 YENEEA, per germline. The CDR3 is 15 residues long. V shed 0 bases and J 10 bases; nucleotides not matched to a gene: 7.

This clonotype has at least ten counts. The CDR3: CSASGTSGRALDTQYF. In DNA form, the CDR3 reads TGCAGTGCTAGCGGGACTAGCGGGAGGGCCCTGGATACGCAGTATTTT. V gene TRBV20-1 combines with J gene TRBJ2-3; 16 bases are a match to TRBD2. The CDR3 length is 16 residues. Trimming took 3 bases from V and 6 from J; bases not matched to a gene: 6. Germline V gene lookup returns CDR1 DFQATT and CDR2 SNEGSKA (reference sequence).

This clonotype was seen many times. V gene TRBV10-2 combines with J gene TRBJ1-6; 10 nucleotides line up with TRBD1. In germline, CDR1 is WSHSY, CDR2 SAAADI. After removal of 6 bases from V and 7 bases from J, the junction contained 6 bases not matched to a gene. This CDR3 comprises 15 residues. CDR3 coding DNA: TGCGCCAGCAGGGCCCCGGGACAGGGGAATTCACCCCTCCACTTT. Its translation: CASRAPGQGNSPLHF.

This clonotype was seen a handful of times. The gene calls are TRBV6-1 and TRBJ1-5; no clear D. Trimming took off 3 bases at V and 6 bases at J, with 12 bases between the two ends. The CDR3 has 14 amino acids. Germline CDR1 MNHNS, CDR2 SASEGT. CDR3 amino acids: CASSEPWTAQPQHF. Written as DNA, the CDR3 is TGTGCCAGCAGTGAGCCGTGGACTGCTCAGCCCCAGCATTTT.